This TCR beta chain was recovered during a study of siplizumab effects on memory and regulatory T cells. Whole-study findings and limits: A major contribution to the alloresponse seemed to be made by naive T cells, which seemed more diverse than memory cells. Unstimulated subsets captured only a minor fraction of alloreactive clones.

With respect to this clone: Its antigen remains unknown.

V shed 0 bases, J shed 4 bases, and the junction held 9 bases outside the gene matches. CDR3 length: 16 residues. Looked up from germline, CDR1 is SGDLS and CDR2 is YYNGEE. Approximately 100,000 TCR templates were measured in each sample. Assay: immunoSEQ multiplex PCR; the TCRdb copy retains only in-frame clones and omits some. The data show roughly 110,000 clones, 93% seen once. The chain couples TRBV9 to TRBJ2-5; 7 nucleotides match TRBD2. Sequenced sample: non-Treg CD4+ T cells sorted from blood. This clonotype was obtained from a human donor in good health. The CDR3 region is CASSVDGPPGGETQYF. CDR3 sequence (DNA): TGTGCCAGCAGCGTAGACGGGCCACCGGGGGGAGAGACCCAGTACTTC.